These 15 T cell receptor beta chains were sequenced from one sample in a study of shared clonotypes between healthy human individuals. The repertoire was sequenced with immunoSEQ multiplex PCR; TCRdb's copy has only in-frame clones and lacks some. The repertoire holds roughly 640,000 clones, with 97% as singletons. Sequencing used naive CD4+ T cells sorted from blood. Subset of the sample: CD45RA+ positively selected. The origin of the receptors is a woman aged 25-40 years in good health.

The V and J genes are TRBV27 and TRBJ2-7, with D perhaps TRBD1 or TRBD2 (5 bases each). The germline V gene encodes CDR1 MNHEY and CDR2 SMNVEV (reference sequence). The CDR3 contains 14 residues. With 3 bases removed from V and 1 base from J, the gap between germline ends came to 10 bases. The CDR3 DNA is TGTGCCAGCAGTTTTTTATGGGGGTCCTACGAGCAGTACTTC. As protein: CASSFLWGSYEQYF.

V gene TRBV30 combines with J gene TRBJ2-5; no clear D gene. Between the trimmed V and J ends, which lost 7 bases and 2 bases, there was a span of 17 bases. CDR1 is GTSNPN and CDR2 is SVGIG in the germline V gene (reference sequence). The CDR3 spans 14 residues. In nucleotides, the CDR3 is TGTGCCTTCCTACTGTGGCGTCATCAAGAGACCCAGTACTTC. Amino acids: CAFLLWRHQETQYF.

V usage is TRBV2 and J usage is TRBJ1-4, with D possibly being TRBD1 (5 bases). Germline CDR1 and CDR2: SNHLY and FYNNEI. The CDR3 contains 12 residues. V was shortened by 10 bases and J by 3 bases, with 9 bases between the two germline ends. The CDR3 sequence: CAIQGSNEKLFF. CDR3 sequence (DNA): TGTGCCATCCAGGGTTCTAATGAAAAACTGTTTTTT.

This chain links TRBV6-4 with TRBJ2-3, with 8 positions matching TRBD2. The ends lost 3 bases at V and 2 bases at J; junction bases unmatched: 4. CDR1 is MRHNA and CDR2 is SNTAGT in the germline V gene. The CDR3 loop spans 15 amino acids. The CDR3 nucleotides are TGTGCCAGCAGTGAGGTAGCGGGGATCACAGATACGCAGTATTTT. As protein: CASSEVAGITDTQYF.

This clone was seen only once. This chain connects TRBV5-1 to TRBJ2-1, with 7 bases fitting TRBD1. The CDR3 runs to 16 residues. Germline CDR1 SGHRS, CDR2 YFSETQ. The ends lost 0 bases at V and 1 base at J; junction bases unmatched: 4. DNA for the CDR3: TGCGCCAGCAGCTTGGTGGTGACAGGGTCCTACAATGAGCAGTTCTTC. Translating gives CASSLVVTGSYNEQFF. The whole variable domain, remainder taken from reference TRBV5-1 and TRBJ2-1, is KAGVTQTPRYLIKTRGQQVTLSCSPISGHRSVSWYQQTPGQGLQFLFEYFSETQRNKGNFPGRFSGRQFSNSRSEMNVSTLELGDSALYLCASSLVVTGSYNEQFFGPGTRLTVL.

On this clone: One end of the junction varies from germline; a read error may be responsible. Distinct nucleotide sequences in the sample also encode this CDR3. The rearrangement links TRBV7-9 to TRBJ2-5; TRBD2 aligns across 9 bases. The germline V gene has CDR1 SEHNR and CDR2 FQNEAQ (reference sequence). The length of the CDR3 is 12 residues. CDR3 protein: CASSLAGETQYF. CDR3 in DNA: TGTGCCAGCAGCCTAGCGGGGGAGACCCAGTACTTC.

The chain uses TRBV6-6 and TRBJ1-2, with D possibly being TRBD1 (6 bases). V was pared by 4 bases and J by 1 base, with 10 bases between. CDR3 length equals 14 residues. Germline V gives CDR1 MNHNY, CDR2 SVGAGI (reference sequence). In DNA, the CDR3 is TGTGCCAGCAGTTGGCAGGGGAATAACTATGGCTACACCTTC. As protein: CASSWQGNNYGYTF.

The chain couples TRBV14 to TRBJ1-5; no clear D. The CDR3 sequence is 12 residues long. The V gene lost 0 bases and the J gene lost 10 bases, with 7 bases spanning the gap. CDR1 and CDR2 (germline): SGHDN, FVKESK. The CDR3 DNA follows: TGTGCCAGCAGCCAAGATCCGGGCCCCCAGCATTTT. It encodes CASSQDPGPQHF. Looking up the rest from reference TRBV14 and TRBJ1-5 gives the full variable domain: EAGVTQFPSHSVIEKGQTVTLRCDPISGHDNLYWYRRVMGKEIKFLLHFVKESKQDESGMPNNRFLAERTGGTYSTLKVQPAELEDSGVYFCASSQDPGPQHFGDGTRLSIL.

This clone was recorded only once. Here the CDR3 reads CASSSGGGGNQPQHF. CDR3 sequence (DNA): TGTGCCAGCAGCTCAGGGGGCGGAGGCAATCAGCCCCAGCATTTT. The V and J genes are TRBV28 and TRBJ1-5, with 8 bases lining up with TRBD1. In germline, CDR1 is MDHEN, CDR2 SYDVKM. CDR3 length equals 15 residues. V trimming: 6 bases; J trimming: 2 bases; junction bases outside the gene matches: 6.

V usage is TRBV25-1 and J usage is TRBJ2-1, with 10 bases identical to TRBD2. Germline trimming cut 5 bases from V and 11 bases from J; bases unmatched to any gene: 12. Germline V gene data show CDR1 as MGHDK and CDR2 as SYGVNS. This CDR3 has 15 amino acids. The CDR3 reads CASSTRTSGITKQFF. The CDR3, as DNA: TGTGCCAGCAGTACTCGGACTAGCGGCATAACCAAGCAGTTCTTC.

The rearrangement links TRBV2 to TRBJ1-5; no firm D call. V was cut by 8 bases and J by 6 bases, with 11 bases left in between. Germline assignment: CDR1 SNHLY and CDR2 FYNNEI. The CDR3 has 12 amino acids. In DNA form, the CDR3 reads TGTGCCAGCTCTTCCTTCGTTCAGCCCCAGCATTTT. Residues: CASSSFVQPQHF.

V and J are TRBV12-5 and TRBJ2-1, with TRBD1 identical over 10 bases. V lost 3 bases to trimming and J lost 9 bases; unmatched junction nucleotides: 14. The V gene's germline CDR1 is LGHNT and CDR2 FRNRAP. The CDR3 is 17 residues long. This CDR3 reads CASGFVITRDRGFEQFF. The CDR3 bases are TGTGCTAGTGGTTTTGTTATAACCCGGGACAGGGGTTTTGAGCAGTTCTTC.

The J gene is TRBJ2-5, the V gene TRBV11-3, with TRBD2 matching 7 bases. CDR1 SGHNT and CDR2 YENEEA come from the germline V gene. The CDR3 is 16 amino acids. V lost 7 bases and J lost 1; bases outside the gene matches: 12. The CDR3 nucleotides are TGTGCCAGCATCCCCCTGGCGCGGGAGCTCCAAGAGACCCAGTACTTC. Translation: CASIPLARELQETQYF.

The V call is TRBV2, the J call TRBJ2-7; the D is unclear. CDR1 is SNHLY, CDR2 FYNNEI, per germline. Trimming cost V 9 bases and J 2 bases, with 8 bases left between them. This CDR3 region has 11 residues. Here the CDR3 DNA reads TGTGCCAGTGACCTAGCCTACGAGCAGTACTTC. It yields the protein CASDLAYEQYF. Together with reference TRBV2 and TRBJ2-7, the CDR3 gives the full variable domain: EPEVTQTPSHQVTQMGQEVILRCVPISNHLYFYWYRQILGQKVEFLVSFYNNEISEKSEIFDDQFSVERPDGSNFTLKIRSTKLEDSAMYFCASDLAYEQYFGPGTRLTVT.

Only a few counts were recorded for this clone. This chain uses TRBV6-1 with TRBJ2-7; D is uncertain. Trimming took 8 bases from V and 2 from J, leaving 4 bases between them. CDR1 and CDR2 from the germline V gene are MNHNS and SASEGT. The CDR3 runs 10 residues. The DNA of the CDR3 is TGTGCCAGCGGGGCCTACGAGCAGTACTTC. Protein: CASGAYEQYF.